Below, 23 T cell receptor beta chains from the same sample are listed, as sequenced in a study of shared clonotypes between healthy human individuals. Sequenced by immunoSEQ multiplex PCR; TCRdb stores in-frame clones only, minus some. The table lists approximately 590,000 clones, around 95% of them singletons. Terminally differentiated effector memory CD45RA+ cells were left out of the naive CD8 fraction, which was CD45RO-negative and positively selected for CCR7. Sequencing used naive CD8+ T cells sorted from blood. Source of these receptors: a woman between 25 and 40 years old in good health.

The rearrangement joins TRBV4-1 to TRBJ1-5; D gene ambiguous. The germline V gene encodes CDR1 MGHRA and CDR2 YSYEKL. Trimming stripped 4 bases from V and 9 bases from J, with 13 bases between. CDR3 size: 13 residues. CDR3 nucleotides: TGCGCCAGCAGCCCTCGACGGCTTTGGCCCCAGCATTTT. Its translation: CASSPRRLWPQHF.

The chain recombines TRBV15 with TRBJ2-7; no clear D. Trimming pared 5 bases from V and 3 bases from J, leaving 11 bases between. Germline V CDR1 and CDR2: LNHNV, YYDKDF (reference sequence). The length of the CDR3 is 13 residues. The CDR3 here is CATSPGQDYEQYF. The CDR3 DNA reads TGTGCCACCAGCCCTGGCCAGGACTACGAGCAGTACTTC.

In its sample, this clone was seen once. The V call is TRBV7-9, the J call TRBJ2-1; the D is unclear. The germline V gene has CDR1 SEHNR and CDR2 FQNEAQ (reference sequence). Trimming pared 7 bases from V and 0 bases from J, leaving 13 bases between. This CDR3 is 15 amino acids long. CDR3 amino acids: CASNRGRYSYNEQFF. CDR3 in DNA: TGTGCCAGCAACCGTGGGCGGTACTCCTACAATGAGCAGTTCTTC.

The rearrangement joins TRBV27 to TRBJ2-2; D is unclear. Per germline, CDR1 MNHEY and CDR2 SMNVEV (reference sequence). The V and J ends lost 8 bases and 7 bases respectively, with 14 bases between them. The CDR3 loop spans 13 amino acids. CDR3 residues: CASGPFGGGELFF. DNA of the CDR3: TGTGCCAGCGGACCTTTCGGTGGCGGGGAGCTGTTTTTT.

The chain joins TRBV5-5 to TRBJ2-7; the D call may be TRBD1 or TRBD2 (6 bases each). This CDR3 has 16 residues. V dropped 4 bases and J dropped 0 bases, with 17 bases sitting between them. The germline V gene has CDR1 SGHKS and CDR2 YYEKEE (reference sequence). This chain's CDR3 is CASSAGRQGSSYEQYF. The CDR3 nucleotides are TGTGCCAGCAGCGCGGGGCGTCAGGGGAGCTCCTACGAGCAGTACTTC. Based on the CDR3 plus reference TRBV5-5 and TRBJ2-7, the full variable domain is DAGVTQSPTHLIKTRGQQVTLRCSPISGHKSVSWYQQVLGQGPQFIFQYYEKEERGRGNFPDRFSARQFPNYSSELNVNALLLGDSALYLCASSAGRQGSSYEQYFGPGTRLTVT.

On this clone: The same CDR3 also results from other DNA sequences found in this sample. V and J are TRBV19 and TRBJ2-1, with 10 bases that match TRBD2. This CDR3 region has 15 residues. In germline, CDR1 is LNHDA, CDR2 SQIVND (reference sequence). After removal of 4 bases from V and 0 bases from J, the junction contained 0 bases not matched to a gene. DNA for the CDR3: TGTGCCAGTAGTACTAGCGGGAGCTCCTACAATGAGCAGTTCTTC. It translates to CASSTSGSSYNEQFF.

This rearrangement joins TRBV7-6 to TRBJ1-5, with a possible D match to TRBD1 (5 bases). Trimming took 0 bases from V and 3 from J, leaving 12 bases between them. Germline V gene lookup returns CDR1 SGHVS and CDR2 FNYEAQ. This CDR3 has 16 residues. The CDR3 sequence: CASSLASGMDNQPQHF. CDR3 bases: TGTGCCAGCAGCTTAGCGTCAGGGATGGACAATCAGCCCCAGCATTTT.

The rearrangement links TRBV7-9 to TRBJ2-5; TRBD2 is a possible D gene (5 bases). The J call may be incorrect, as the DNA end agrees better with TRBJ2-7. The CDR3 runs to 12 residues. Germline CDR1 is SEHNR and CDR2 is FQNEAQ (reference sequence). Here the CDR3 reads CASSFGKNEQYF. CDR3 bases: TGTGCCAGCAGCTTCGGGAAGAACGAGCAGTACTTC.

The CDR3 DNA sequence: TGTGCCAGCAGCTTATCGATGTCTTGGACTGAAGCTTTCTTT. Its translation is CASSLSMSWTEAFF. This rearrangement joins TRBV11-2 to TRBJ1-1; D is ambiguous. V lost 2 bases, J lost 5 bases, and 12 bases lay in between. The CDR3 is 14 amino acids. CDR1 is SGHAT and CDR2 is FQNNGV in the germline V gene.

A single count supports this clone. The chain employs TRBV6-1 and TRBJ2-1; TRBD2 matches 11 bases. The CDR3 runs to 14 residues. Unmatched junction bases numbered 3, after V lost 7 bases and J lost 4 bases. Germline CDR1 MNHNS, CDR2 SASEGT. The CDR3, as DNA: TGTGCCAGCAAACTAGCGGGAGATTACAATGAGCAGTTCTTC. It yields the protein CASKLAGDYNEQFF.

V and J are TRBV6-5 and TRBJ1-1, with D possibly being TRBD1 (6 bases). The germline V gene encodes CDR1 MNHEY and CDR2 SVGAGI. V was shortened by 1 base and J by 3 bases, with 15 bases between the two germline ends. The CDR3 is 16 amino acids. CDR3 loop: CASSYWLGGSHTEAFF. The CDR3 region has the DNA TGTGCCAGCAGTTACTGGCTAGGGGGGAGCCACACTGAAGCTTTCTTT.

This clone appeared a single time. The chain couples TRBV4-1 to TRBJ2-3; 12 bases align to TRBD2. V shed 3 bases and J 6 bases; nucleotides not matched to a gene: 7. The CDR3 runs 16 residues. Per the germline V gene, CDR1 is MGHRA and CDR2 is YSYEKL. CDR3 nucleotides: TGCGCCAGCAGCCACAGACTAGCGGGAGATCTCGATACGCAGTATTTT. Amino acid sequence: CASSHRLAGDLDTQYF.

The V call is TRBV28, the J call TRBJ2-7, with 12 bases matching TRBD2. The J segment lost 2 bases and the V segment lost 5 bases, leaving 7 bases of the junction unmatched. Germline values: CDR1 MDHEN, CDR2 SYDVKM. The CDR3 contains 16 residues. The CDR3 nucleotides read TGTGCCAGCAGTCCGTGGACTAGCGGGAATACCTACGAGCAGTACTTC. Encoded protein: CASSPWTSGNTYEQYF.

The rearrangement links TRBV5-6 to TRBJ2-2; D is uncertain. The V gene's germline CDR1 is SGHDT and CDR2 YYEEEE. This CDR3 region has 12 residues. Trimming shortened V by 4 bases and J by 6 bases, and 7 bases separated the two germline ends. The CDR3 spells CASSAGSGELFF. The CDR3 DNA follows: TGTGCCAGCAGCGCCGGATCCGGGGAGCTGTTTTTT. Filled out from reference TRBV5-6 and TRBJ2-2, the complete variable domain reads DAGVTQSPTHLIKTRGQQVTLRCSPKSGHDTVSWYQQALGQGPQFIFQYYEEEERQRGNFPDRFSGHQFPNYSSELNVNALLLGDSALYLCASSAGSGELFFGEGSRLTVL.

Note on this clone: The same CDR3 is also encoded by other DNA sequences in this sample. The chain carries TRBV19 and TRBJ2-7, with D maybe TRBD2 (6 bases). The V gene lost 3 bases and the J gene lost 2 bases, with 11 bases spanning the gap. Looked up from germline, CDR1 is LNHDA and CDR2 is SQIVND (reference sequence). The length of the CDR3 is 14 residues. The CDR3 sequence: CASSISGGPYEQYF. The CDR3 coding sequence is TGTGCCAGTAGTATTAGCGGAGGACCCTACGAGCAGTACTTC. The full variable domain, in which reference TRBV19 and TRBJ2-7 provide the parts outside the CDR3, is DGGITQSPKYLFRKEGQNVTLSCEQNLNHDAMYWYRQDPGQGLRLIYYSQIVNDFQKGDIAEGYSVSREKKESFPLTVTSAQKNPTAFYLCASSISGGPYEQYFGPGTRLTVT.

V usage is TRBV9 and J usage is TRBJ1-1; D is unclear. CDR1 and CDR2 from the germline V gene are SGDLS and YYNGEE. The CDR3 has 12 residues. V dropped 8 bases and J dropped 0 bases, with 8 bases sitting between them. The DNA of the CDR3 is TGTGCCAGAATGGCAGTGAACACTGAAGCTTTCTTT. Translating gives CARMAVNTEAFF. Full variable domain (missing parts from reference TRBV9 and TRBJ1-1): DSGVTQTPKHLITATGQRVTLRCSPRSGDLSVYWYQQSLDQGLQFLIQYYNGEERAKGNILERFSAQQFPDLHSELNLSSLELGDSALYFCARMAVNTEAFFGQGTRLTVV.

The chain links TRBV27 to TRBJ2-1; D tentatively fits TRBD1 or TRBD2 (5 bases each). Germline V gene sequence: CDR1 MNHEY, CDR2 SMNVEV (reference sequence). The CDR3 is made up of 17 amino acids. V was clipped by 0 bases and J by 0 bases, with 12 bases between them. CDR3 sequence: CASSLSAGTASYNEQFF. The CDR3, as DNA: TGTGCCAGCAGTTTATCGGCAGGGACGGCCTCCTACAATGAGCAGTTCTTC.

The CDR3 region has the DNA TGTGCCAGCAGCCGTCGGGTTAGGGAAGGGAGCTACGAGCAGTACTTC. Translating it yields CASSRRVREGSYEQYF. This rearrangement joins TRBV7-2 to TRBJ2-7; perhaps TRBD2 as D (5 bases). The CDR3 covers 16 residues. Germline-derived CDR1 and CDR2 are SGHTA and FQGNSA. Trimming removed 5 bases at V and 3 bases at J, with 20 bases between. Supplemented by reference TRBV7-2 and TRBJ2-7, the full variable domain reads GAGVSQSPSNKVTEKGKDVELRCDPISGHTALYWYRQSLGQGLEFLIYFQGNSAPDKSGLPSDRFSAERTGGSVSTLTIQRTQQEDSAVYLCASSRRVREGSYEQYFGPGTRLTVT.

The CDR3 coding sequence is TGCGCCAGCCTCGAGGGAGGGACAGGGAGGGACAATGAGCAGTTCTTC. Its translation is CASLEGGTGRDNEQFF. This rearrangement joins TRBV5-1 to TRBJ2-1; 9 bases are a match to TRBD1. Germline-derived CDR1 and CDR2 are SGHRS and YFSETQ. With V trimmed by 7 bases and J by 5 bases, 13 bases remained unmatched. The CDR3 is 16 residues long.

The DNA of the CDR3 is TGTGCCAGCAGCAACCGGGACAGGGCATCTAACTATGGCTACACCTTC. This sequence encodes CASSNRDRASNYGYTF. The rearrangement links TRBV11-2 to TRBJ1-2; TRBD1 agrees at 9 bases. Germline CDR1 reads SGHAT; CDR2 reads FQNNGV. V shed 5 bases, J shed 0 bases, and the junction held 7 bases outside the gene matches. This CDR3 is 16 amino acids long.

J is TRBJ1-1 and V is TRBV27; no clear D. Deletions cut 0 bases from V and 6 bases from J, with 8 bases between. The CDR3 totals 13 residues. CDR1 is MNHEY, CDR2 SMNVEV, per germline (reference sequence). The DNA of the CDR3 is TGTGCCAGCAGTTTATCCCCACGGGCTGAAGCTTTCTTT. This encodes CASSLSPRAEAFF.

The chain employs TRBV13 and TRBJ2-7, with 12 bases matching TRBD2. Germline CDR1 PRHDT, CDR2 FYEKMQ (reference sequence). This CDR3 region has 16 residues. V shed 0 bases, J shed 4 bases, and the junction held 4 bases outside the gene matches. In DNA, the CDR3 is TGTGCCAGCAGCTTAGGCGGAGGGACTAGCGGGTACGAGCAGTACTTC. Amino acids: CASSLGGGTSGYEQYF.

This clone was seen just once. CDR3 region: CATQGEGTDTQYF. The DNA of the CDR3 is TGTGCCACCCAGGGTGAGGGCACAGATACGCAGTATTTT. The genes are TRBV25-1 and TRBJ2-3; D might be TRBD1 (5 bases). The CDR3 is 13 residues long. Trimming took 10 bases from V and 1 from J, leaving 12 bases between them. The germline V gene encodes CDR1 MGHDK and CDR2 SYGVNS.